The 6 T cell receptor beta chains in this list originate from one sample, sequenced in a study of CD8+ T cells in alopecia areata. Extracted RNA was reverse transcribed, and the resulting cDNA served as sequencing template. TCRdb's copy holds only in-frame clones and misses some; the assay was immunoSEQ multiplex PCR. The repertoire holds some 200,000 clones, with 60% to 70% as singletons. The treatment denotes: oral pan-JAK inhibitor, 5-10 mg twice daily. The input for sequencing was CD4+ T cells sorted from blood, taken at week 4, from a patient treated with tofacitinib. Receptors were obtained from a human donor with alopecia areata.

The CDR3 DNA reads as TGTGCCAGCAGTGAAGTCCTAGGGGATGAGCAGTTCTTC. Protein product: CASSEVLGDEQFF. This rearrangement joins TRBV2 to TRBJ2-1; D may be TRBD1 (5 bases). This CDR3 spans 13 amino acids. V lost 1 base and J 8 bases, leaving 9 bases between the germline ends. Germline V gives CDR1 SNHLY, CDR2 FYNNEI.

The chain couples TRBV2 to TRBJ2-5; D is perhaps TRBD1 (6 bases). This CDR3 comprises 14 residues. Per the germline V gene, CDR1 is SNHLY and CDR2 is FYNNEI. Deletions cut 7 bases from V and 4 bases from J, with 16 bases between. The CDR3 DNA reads TGTGCCAGCAACCTCAGGGGCTCGGTAGAGACCCAGTACTTC. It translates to CASNLRGSVETQYF. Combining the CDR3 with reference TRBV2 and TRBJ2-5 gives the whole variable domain EPEVTQTPSHQVTQMGQEVILRCVPISNHLYFYWYRQILGQKVEFLVSFYNNEISEKSEIFDDQFSVERPDGSNFTLKIRSTKLEDSAMYFCASNLRGSVETQYFGPGTRLLVL.

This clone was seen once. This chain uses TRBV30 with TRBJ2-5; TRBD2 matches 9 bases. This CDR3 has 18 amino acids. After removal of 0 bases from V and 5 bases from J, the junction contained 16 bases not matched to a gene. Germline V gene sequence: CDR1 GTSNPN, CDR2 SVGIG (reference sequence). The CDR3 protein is CAWSVLPLWAGGQETQYF. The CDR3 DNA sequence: TGTGCCTGGAGTGTACTTCCCCTCTGGGCGGGGGGGCAGGAGACCCAGTACTTC.

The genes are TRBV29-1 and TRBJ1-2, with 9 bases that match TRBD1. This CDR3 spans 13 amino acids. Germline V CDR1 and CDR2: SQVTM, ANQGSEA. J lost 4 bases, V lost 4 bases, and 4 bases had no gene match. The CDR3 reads CSVVGQGSYGYTF. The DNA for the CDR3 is TGCAGCGTTGTCGGACAGGGGTCCTATGGCTACACCTTC.

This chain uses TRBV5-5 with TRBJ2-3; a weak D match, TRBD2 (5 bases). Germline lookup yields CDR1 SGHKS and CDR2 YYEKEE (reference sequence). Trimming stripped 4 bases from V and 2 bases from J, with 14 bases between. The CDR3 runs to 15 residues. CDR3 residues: CASSRSLEYTDTQYF. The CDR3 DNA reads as TGTGCCAGCAGCCGATCACTAGAGTACACAGATACGCAGTATTTT.

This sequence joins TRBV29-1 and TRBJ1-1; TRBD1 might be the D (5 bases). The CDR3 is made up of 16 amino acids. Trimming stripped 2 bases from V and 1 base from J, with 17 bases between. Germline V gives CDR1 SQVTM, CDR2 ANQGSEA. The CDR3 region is CSVERGEEDWNTEAFF. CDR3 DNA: TGCAGCGTTGAAAGAGGGGAAGAGGATTGGAACACTGAAGCTTTCTTT.